The present T cell receptor beta chain was sequenced within a study of T cells in Graves' hyperthyroidism and ophthalmopathy. Study context: Specimen type is peripheral blood, collected at initial diagnosis prior to any treatment. Study-wide results and limits: Stable hyperthyroidism was told apart from ophthalmopathy by a model built on 13 V-J features.

Fresh peripheral blood, roughly 10 ml, was the source of the PBMCs. This clonotype has ten or more counts. Its antigen is still unknown. Germline V CDR1 and CDR2: MNHEY, SMNVEV (reference sequence). The CDR3 loop spans 15 amino acids. Trimming stripped 6 bases from V and 3 bases from J, with 15 bases between. From RNA transcripts, TCR beta CDR3 regions were amplified. The HTBI set primed first-round TCR CDR3 RT-PCR. Each CDR3 protein gets one entry after TCRdb re-called the multiplex PCR reads with MiXCR. The sample consists of a few hundred thousand distinct CDR3 sequences, under 15% of them appearing once.

The clonotype was recovered from a woman in her 30s with Graves' hyperthyroidism. The V call is TRBV27, the J call TRBJ1-5; perhaps TRBD1 as D (5 bases). What was sequenced was blood. The CDR3 DNA is TGTGCCAGCAGCCCTGGGGGACGGAACAATCAGCCCCAGCATTTT. The encoded protein is CASSPGGRNNQPQHF.